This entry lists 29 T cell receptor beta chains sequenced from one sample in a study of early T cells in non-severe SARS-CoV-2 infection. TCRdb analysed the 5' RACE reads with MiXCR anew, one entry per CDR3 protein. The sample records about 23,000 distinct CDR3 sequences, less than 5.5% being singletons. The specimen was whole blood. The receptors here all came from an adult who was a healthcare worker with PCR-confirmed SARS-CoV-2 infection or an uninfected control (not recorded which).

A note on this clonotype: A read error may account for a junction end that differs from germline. In DNA, the CDR3 is TGTGTCAGCAGCTTATCCCCCGGGGTGGTTAGCGAGCAGTACTTC. It encodes CVSSLSPGVVSEQYF. This chain joins TRBV11-2 and TRBJ2-7; maybe TRBD2 (5 bases). This CDR3 is 15 amino acids long. Germline V gene data show CDR1 as SGHAT and CDR2 as FQNNGV.

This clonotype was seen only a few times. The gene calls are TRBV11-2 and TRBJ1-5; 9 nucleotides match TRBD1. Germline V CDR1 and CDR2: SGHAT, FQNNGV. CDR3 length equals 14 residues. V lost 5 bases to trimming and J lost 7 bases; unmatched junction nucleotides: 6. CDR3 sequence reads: CASSRTGGRQPQHF. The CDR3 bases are TGTGCCAGCAGCCGAACAGGGGGCAGGCAGCCCCAGCATTTT.

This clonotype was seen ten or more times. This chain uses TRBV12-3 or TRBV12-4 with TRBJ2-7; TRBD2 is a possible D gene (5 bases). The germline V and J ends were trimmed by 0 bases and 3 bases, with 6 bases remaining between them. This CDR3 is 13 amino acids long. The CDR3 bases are TGTGCCAGCAGTTTAGCAGGGAGCTACGAGCAGTACTTC. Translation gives CASSLAGSYEQYF.

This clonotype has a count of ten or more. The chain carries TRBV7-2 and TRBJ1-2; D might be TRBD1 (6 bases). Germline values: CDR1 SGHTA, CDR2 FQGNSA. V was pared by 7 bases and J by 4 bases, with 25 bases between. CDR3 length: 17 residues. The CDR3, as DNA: TGTGCCAGCACCGTGGGGGGCGGGTACAGAATCGTCTATGGCTACACCTTC. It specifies CASTVGGGYRIVYGYTF.

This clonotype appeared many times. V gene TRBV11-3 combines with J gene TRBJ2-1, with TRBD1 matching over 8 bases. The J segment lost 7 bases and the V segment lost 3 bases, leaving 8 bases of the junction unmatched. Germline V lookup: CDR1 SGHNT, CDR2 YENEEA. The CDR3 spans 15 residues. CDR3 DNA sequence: TGTGCCAGCAGCTTTCAGCAGGGGGCAGGGAATGAGCAGTTCTTC. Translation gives CASSFQQGAGNEQFF.

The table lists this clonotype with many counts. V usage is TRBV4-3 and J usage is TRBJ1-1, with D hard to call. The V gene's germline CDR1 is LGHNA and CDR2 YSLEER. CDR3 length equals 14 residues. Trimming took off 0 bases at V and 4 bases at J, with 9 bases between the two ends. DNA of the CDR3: TGCGCCAGCAGCCAAGAGACTGAAGGCACTGAAGCTTTCTTT. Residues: CASSQETEGTEAFF.

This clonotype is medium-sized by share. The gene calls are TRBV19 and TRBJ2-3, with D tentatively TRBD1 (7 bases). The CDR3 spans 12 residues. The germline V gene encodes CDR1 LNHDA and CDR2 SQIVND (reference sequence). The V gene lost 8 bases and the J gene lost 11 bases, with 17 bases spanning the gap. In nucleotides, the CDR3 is TGTGCCAGTTCTTCAGGGGGGAACGAGCAGTATTTT. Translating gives CASSSGGNEQYF.

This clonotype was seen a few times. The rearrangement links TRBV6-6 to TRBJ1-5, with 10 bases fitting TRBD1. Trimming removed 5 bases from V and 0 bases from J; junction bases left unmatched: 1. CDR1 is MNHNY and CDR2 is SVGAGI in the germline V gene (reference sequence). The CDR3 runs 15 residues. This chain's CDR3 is CASSGTGASNQPQHF. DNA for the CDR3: TGTGCCAGCAGTGGGACAGGGGCTAGCAATCAGCCCCAGCATTTT.

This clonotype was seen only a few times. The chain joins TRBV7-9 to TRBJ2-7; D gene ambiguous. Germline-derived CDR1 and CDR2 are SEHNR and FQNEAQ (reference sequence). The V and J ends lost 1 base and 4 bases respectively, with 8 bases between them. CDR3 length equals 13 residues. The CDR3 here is CASSLEVDYEQYF. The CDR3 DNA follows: TGTGCCAGCAGCTTAGAGGTGGATTACGAGCAGTACTTC.

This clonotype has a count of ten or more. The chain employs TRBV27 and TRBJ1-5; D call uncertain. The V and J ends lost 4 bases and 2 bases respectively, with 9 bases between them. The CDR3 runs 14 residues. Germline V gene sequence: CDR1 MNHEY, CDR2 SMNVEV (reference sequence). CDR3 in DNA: TGTGCCAGCAGTTCAAGGGTTGGCAATCAGCCCCAGCATTTT. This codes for CASSSRVGNQPQHF.

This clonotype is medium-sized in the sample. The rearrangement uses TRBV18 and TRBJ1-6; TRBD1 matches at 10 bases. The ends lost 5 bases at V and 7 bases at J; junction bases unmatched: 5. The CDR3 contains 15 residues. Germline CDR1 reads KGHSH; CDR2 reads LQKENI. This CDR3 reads CASSKTGGGNSPLHF. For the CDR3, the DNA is TGTGCCAGCTCAAAGACAGGGGGCGGCAATTCACCCCTCCACTTT.

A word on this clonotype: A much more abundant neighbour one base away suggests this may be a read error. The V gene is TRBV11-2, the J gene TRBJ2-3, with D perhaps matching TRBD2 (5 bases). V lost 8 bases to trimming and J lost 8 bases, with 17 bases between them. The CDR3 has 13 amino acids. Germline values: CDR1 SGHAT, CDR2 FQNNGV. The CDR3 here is CASGSLRDGTQYF. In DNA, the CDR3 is TGTGCCAGCGGCTCCCTCCGGGATGGTACGCAGTATTTT.

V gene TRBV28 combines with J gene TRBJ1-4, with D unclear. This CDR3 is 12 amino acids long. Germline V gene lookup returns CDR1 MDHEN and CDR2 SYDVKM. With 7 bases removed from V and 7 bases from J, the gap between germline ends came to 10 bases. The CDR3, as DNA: TGTGCCAGCACCCCCAGGAGTGAAAAACTGTTTTTT. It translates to CASTPRSEKLFF.

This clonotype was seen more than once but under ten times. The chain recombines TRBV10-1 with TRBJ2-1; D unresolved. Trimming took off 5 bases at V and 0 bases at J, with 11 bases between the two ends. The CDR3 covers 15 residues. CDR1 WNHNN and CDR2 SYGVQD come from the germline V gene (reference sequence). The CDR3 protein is CASSYKGSSYNEQFF. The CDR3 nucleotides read TGCGCCAGCAGTTATAAGGGAAGCTCCTACAATGAGCAGTTCTTC.

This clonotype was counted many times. DNA of the CDR3: TGTGCCAGCAGTTCACCGACAGGGGGTACTGAAGCTTTCTTT. Its protein product is CASSSPTGGTEAFF. The V and J genes are TRBV28 and TRBJ1-1; 9 bases map to TRBD1. CDR3 size: 14 residues. Germline CDR1 and CDR2: MDHEN and SYDVKM. V was pared by 4 bases and J by 5 bases, with 5 bases of the junction left unmatched.

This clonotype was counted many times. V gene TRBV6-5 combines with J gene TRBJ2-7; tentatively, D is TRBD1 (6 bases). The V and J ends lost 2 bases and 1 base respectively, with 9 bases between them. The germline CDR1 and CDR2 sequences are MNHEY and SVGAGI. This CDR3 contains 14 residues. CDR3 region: CASSYATGSYEQYF. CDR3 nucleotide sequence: TGTGCCAGCAGTTACGCAACAGGGTCCTACGAGCAGTACTTC.

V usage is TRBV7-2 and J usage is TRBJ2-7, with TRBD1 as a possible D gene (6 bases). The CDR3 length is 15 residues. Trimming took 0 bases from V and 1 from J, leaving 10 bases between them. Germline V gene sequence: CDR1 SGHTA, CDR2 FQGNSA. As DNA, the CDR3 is TGTGCCAGCAGCTTAGCTGGGACACCGTCCTACGAGCAGTACTTC. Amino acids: CASSLAGTPSYEQYF.

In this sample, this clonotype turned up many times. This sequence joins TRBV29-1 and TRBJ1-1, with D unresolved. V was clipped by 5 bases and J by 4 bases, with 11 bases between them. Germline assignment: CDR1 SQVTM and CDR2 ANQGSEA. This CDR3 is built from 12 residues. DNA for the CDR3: TGCAGCGTTAGCTTACCCAGCACTGAAGCTTTCTTT. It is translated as CSVSLPSTEAFF. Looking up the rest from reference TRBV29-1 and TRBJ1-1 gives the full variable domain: SAVISQKPSRDICQRGTSLTIQCQVDSQVTMMFWYRQQPGQSLTLIATANQGSEATYESGFVIDKFPISRPNLTFSTLTVSNMSPEDSSIYLCSVSLPSTEAFFGQGTRLTVV.

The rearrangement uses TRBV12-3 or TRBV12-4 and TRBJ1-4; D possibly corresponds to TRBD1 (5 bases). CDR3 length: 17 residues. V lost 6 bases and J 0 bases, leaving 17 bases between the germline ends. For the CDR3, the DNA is TGTGCCAGCAGCCCCCAGGGCAGCTACGCAACTAATGAAAAACTGTTTTTT. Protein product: CASSPQGSYATNEKLFF.

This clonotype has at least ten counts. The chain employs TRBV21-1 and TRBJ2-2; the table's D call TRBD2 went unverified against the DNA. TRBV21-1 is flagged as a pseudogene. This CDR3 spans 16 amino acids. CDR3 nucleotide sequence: TGTGCCAGCAGCCCCCGTGGCGGGGTACATAGCGGGGAGCTGTTTTTT. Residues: CASSPRGGVHSGELFF.

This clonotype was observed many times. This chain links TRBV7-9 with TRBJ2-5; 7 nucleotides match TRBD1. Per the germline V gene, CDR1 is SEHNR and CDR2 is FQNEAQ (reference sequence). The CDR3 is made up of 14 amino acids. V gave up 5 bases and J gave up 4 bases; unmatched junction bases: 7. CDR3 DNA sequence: TGTGCCAGCAGCGTACAGGGGATCGCAGAGACCCAGTACTTC. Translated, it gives CASSVQGIAETQYF.

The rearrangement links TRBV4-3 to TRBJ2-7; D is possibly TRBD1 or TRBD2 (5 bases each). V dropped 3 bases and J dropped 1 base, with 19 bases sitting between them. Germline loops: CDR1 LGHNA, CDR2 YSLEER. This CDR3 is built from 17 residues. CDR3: CASSHELAPGPSYEQYF. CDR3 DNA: TGCGCCAGCAGCCATGAATTGGCCCCGGGGCCTTCCTACGAGCAGTACTTC.

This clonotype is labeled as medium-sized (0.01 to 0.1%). In DNA, the CDR3 is TGTGCCAGCAGTTGGACAGGGGGCGGGGATGAGCAGTTCTTC. Translating gives CASSWTGGGDEQFF. The chain recombines TRBV6-6 with TRBJ2-1; TRBD1 matches at 11 bases. Per germline, CDR1 MNHNY and CDR2 SVGAGI (reference sequence). After removal of 4 bases from V and 8 bases from J, the junction contained 4 bases not matched to a gene. The CDR3 totals 14 residues.

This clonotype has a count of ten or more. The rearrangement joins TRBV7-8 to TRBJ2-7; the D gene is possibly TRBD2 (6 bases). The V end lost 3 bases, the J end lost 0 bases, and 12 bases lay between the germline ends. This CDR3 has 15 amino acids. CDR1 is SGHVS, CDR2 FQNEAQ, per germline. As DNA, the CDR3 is TGTGCCAGCAGCTTCGTCCCGCGGGACTCCTACGAGCAGTACTTC. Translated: CASSFVPRDSYEQYF.

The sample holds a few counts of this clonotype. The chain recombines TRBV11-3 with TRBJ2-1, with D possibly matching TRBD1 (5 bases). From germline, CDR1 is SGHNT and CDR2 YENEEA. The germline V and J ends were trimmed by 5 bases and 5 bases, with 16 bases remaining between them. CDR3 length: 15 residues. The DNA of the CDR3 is TGTGCCAGCAGCCTAGGCCGGACAAGGAACAATGAGCAGTTCTTC. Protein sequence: CASSLGRTRNNEQFF.

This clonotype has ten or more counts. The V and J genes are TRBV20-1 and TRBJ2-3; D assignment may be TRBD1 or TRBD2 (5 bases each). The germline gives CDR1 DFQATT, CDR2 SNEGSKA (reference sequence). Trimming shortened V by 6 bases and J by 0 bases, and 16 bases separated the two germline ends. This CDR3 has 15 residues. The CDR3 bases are TGCAGTGCGGATCAAACGGGACGGAGCACAGATACGCAGTATTTT. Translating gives CSADQTGRSTDTQYF.

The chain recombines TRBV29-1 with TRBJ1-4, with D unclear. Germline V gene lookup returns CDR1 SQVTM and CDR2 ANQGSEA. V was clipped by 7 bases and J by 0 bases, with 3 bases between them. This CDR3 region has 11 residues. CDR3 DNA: TGCAGCGGTACAACTAATGAAAAACTGTTTTTT. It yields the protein CSGTTNEKLFF. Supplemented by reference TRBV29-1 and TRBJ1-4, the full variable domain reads SAVISQKPSRDICQRGTSLTIQCQVDSQVTMMFWYRQQPGQSLTLIATANQGSEATYESGFVIDKFPISRPNLTFSTLTVSNMSPEDSSIYLCSGTTNEKLFFGSGTQLSVL.

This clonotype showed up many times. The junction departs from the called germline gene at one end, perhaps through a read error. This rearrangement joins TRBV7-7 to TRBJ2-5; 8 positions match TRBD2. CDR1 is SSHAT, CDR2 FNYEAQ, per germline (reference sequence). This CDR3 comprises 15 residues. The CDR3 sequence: CASSRLAGVQETQYF. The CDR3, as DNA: TGTGCTAGCAGTCGGCTAGCGGGTGTACAAGAGACCCAGTACTTC.

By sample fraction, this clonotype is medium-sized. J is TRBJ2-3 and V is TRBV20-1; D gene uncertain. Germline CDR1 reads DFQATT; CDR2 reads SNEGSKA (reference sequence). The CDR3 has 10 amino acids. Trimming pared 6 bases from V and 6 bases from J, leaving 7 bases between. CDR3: CSAVPDTQYF. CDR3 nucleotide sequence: TGCAGTGCCGTTCCGGATACGCAGTATTTT.